The subject of this entry is one TCR beta chain. This clonotype occurred many times. Its antigen is not yet known. No base-level quality is on record; no much larger clone is a single base apart. The record originates from a study of Graves' ophthalmopathy and Graves' hyperthyroidism (dated by TCRdb to between 2018 and 2020). Notes on the research overall: Peripheral blood was collected at initial diagnosis, prior to any treatment. To tell Graves' ophthalmopathy apart from Graves' hyperthyroidism, and to predict which patients would progress to ophthalmopathy, the study relied on TCR beta repertoire signatures. In total, some 130 blood samples were TCR-sequenced: some 43 ophthalmopathy, some 72 hyperthyroidism and some 17 hyperthyroidism-to-ophthalmopathy patients. To explore V-J signatures that separate ophthalmopathy from hyperthyroidism, a discovery set of 95 to 100 patients was enrolled, consisting of 43 with ophthalmopathy and under 65 with stable hyperthyroidism. For independent validation, a separate cohort was made up of some 18 hyperthyroidism patients plus 17 patients who later progressed from hyperthyroidism to ophthalmopathy. In more than five hyperthyroidism patients, T-cell repertoires of thyroid tissue and blood were compared. Following sampling, methimazole starting at 30 mg daily was administered to hyperthyroidism patients, and high-dose intravenous methylprednisolone was administered to ophthalmopathy patients. The 100 discovery patients were randomly split 7:3 into training and test sets.

The CDR3, cysteine through phenylalanine, is 14 amino acids long. CDR3 DNA is the only sequence kept; it has 42 bases, read in frame from the first base. CDR1 and CDR2 are read off the germline V gene as SGHTA and FQGNSA. At the junction V is shortened by 6 bases and J by 8 bases, with 19 bases in between. Overall study outcomes, separate from this receptor: In cross-validation, the 13-signature model distinguished ophthalmopathy from stable hyperthyroidism with around 90% sensitivity and about 81% specificity, while in the test set the corresponding values were about 80% and 75%. Most expanded thyroid clonotypes with a frequency above 0.001 also appeared in blood, which suggests that blood repertoires may reflect the immune response in the thyroid. In validation, the model predicted ophthalmopathy progression with 55% to 71% sensitivity and 72.22% specificity; around twelve predicted patients were CT-confirmed with GO in a median of approximately 6.2 months. Sample size was not statistically predetermined, and group allocation was not concealed from the investigators.

Ophthalmopathy patients were characterized by moderately to severely active disease, a Clinical Activity Score of at least 3, a NOSPECS grade of at least 4, and a disease duration under 3 months. Patients with other autoimmune diseases, uncontrolled infections, pregnancy or lactation were excluded from the study. Diagnosis was based on clinical symptoms, serum thyroxine, TRAb, thyroid ultrasound and orbital computed tomography. PBMCs were isolated from 7.5 to 10 ml of fresh peripheral blood by Ficoll-Paque density gradient centrifugation. Total RNA was extracted with Trizol reagent and quality-checked on an Agilent 2100 Bioanalyzer. For repertoire sequencing, TCR beta CDR3 regions were amplified from RNA transcripts. A first-round RT-PCR used HTBI primers with the Qiagen OneStep RT-PCR kit, followed by a second-round multiplex PCR, size selection and purification. The libraries underwent paired-end sequencing with 100 bp reads on an Illumina HiSeq2000. The study's processing was this. SOAPnuke was used to process the reads, removing any read that contained adapters or uncalled bases, had a mean Phred below 15, or lacked an exact match to the constant primer or identifier. High-quality paired reads were merged with COPE v1.2.5. Each unique nucleotide sequence was treated as a clonotype, and MiTCR v1.1 was used to align the clonotypes to the IMGT TRB V, D and J references. Only V-J combinations with frequency above 0.0001 were analysed, covering approximately 99% of repertoires. For each V-J combination, a TCR clonal expansion and chaos score was defined as F50 clonal expansion divided by the chaos observed in the TCRdist matrix. Welch's t-statistics and random forest were used to reduce features to approximately 13 V-J combinations, which were fed into a naive Bayes classifier. The similarity between thyroid and blood repertoires was quantified using the Morisita-Horn index. The raw public data were reprocessed by TCRdb itself: fastp quality trimming at Q25, MiXCR clonotype calling, in-frame beta chains only. Rows are unified per CDR3 protein, each entry keeping the most common DNA and genes. Here the V and J calls rest on TCRdb's processing, not on the authors' analysis. Within this sample are approximately 160,000 distinct CDR3 sequences, with 39% of them counted one time only. About 8.2% of the sample is held by the ten biggest clonotypes.

The chain is encoded by TRBV7-2 joined to TRBJ1-2; perhaps TRBD1 is the D gene, with 6 bases matching. Sequenced material: peripheral blood. The TCR sequence derives from a man aged 25 to 40 with Graves' ophthalmopathy. Donor details come from another sample of the same person, matched by shared clones. The CDR3 sequence is CASRPLGAGRGYTF. The DNA sequence is given as TGTGCCAGCAGGCCCTTGGGGGCCGGTAGGGGCTACACCTTC.